Listed here are 19 T cell receptor beta chains from one sample, sequenced in a study of cytomegalovirus exposure and HLA in healthy donors. PCR involved 60 Vbeta and 13 Jbeta primers. Profiled with immunoSEQ multiplex PCR; TCRdb holds only in-frame clones, not every one. This table has about 96,000 clones, 65% to 85% appearing once. The sample was PBMCs. Receptors were obtained from a female donor in good health and CMV-seropositive.

The CDR3 DNA follows: TGTGCCAGCAGTTTGGACAGGACCGTCGTAGGGACCCAGTACTTC. Translating it yields CASSLDRTVVGTQYF. V usage is TRBV28 and J usage is TRBJ2-5; 7 nucleotides agree with TRBD1. V gave up 3 bases and J gave up 7 bases; unmatched junction bases: 11. This CDR3 comprises 15 residues. Germline CDR1 reads MDHEN; CDR2 reads SYDVKM.

The V call is TRBV5-1, the J call TRBJ2-1, with TRBD2 matching over 14 bases. J was trimmed by 9 bases and V by 4 bases; bases with no gene match: 6. The germline V gene has CDR1 SGHRS and CDR2 YFSETQ. CDR3 length: 15 residues. CDR3 sequence: CASSPGLAGGIEQFF. Written as DNA, the CDR3 is TGCGCCAGCAGCCCAGGACTAGCGGGAGGAATTGAGCAGTTCTTC.

The chain combines TRBV30 with TRBJ2-3; 14 nucleotides line up with TRBD2. CDR1 is GTSNPN, CDR2 SVGIG, per germline (reference sequence). CDR3 length equals 15 residues. V shed 3 bases, J shed 6 bases, and the junction held 5 bases outside the gene matches. The CDR3 DNA sequence: TGTGCCTGGAGCCGACTAGCGGGGGGGGTGGATACGCAGTATTTT. Encoded protein: CAWSRLAGGVDTQYF.

The chain carries TRBV7-9 and TRBJ1-1, with D possibly TRBD1 on 6 matching bases. CDR3 size: 15 residues. CDR1 is SEHNR and CDR2 is FQNEAQ in the germline V gene (reference sequence). V was cut by 3 bases and J by 5 bases, with 16 bases left in between. The CDR3 is CASSFSGGQGTEAFF. For the CDR3, the DNA is TGTGCCAGCAGCTTTTCGGGGGGGCAGGGTACTGAAGCTTTCTTT. Full variable domain (outside the CDR3, taken from reference TRBV7-9 and TRBJ1-1): DTGVSQNPRHKITKRGQNVTFRCDPISEHNRLYWYRQTLGQGPEFLTYFQNEAQLEKSRLLSDRFSAERPKGSFSTLEIQRTEQGDSAMYLCASSFSGGQGTEAFFGQGTRLTVV.

The count of this clone is one. V usage is TRBV5-6 and J usage is TRBJ1-6; D is possibly TRBD1 (5 bases). From germline, CDR1 is SGHDT and CDR2 YYEEEE. V lost 3 bases, J lost 10 bases, and 14 bases lay in between. The CDR3 loop spans 14 amino acids. The CDR3 reads CASSSRSRDSPLHF. Here the CDR3 DNA reads TGTGCCAGCAGCTCTCGGTCGCGGGACTCACCCCTCCACTTT.

The chain has TRBV5-1 and TRBJ2-7; a weak D match, TRBD1 (5 bases). V lost 4 bases to trimming and J lost 6 bases, with 14 bases between them. CDR1 and CDR2 from the germline V gene are SGHRS and YFSETQ. The CDR3 has 13 residues. CDR3 in DNA: TGCGCCAGCAGCCTTAATCAGGGTTTCGAGCAGTACTTC. Its protein product is CASSLNQGFEQYF.

V usage is TRBV11-2 and J usage is TRBJ2-3, with 8 positions matching TRBD1. Losses at the gene ends were 4 bases for V and 3 bases for J; bases not matched to a gene: 15. Germline-derived CDR1 and CDR2 are SGHAT and FQNNGV. This CDR3 has 18 residues. In DNA, the CDR3 is TGTGCCAGCAGCTCACAACGAGTCCCGGGACAGGCGACAGATACGCAGTATTTT. Translation: CASSSQRVPGQATDTQYF.

The chain recombines TRBV7-8 with TRBJ2-6; TRBD2 aligns across 8 bases. J lost 0 bases, V lost 4 bases, and 11 bases had no gene match. Germline V gene sequence: CDR1 SGHVS, CDR2 FQNEAQ. The CDR3 totals 19 residues. CDR3 sequence reads: CASSSPGGRPYSGANVLTF. The DNA of the CDR3 is TGTGCCAGCAGCTCCCCAGGCGGGAGGCCCTACTCTGGGGCCAACGTCCTGACTTTC.

This clone was observed once. The genes are TRBV5-1 and TRBJ2-5; D is unresolved. The CDR3 consists of 14 residues. Per the germline V gene, CDR1 is SGHRS and CDR2 is YFSETQ. Trimming removed 0 bases at V and 6 bases at J, with 12 bases between. The CDR3 nucleotides are TGCGCCAGCAGCTTGGCCTCGGTGGGCCAGACCCAGTACTTC. Amino acid sequence: CASSLASVGQTQYF.

A few counts support this clone. V and J are TRBV5-1 and TRBJ2-2; perhaps TRBD2 as D (6 bases). The CDR3 is 15 residues long. Germline V gene sequence: CDR1 SGHRS, CDR2 YFSETQ. The V gene lost 4 bases and the J gene lost 0 bases, with 10 bases spanning the gap. The CDR3 spells CASSRESANTGELFF. For the CDR3, the DNA is TGCGCCAGCAGCCGGGAGAGCGCGAACACCGGGGAGCTGTTTTTT.

This clone was seen a handful of times. V gene TRBV6-5 combines with J gene TRBJ2-2, with D perhaps TRBD1 (6 bases). The length of the CDR3 is 13 residues. The germline V gene has CDR1 MNHEY and CDR2 SVGAGI. V was pared by 7 bases and J by 6 bases, with 12 bases between. For the CDR3, the DNA is TGTGCCAGCAACCCAGGGGTCTCCGGGGAGCTGTTTTTT. Protein sequence: CASNPGVSGELFF.

The chain couples TRBV5-6 to TRBJ2-3; possible D gene TRBD1, 6 bases. V was pared by 3 bases and J by 1 base, with 9 bases between. CDR3 length: 14 residues. Per germline, CDR1 SGHDT and CDR2 YYEEEE. As DNA, the CDR3 is TGTGCCAGCAGCTCCTGGACAGGCACAGATACGCAGTATTTT. Residues: CASSSWTGTDTQYF.

The V gene is TRBV10-2, the J gene TRBJ1-1; 7 nucleotides align to TRBD1. V gave up 5 bases and J gave up 0 bases; unmatched junction bases: 6. Germline V CDR1 and CDR2: WSHSY, SAAADI. The CDR3 is 15 amino acids. CDR3 region: CASSHLDRMNTEAFF. For the CDR3, the DNA is TGCGCCAGCAGTCACCTGGACAGGATGAACACTGAAGCTTTCTTT.

The chain carries TRBV15 and TRBJ2-7; maybe TRBD1 (5 bases). V was clipped by 6 bases and J by 0 bases, with 9 bases between them. In germline, CDR1 is LNHNV, CDR2 YYDKDF (reference sequence). The CDR3 is 13 amino acids. The CDR3 DNA reads TGTGCCACCAGAGACAGAGGCTCCTACGAGCAGTACTTC. Encoded protein: CATRDRGSYEQYF.

The V call is TRBV5-1, the J call TRBJ2-2; a possible D gene is TRBD1 (5 bases). Trimming removed 5 bases from V and 2 bases from J, with 13 bases in between. The germline gives CDR1 SGHRS, CDR2 YFSETQ. The CDR3 runs to 15 residues. This chain's CDR3 is CASRQGGSNTGELFF. CDR3 sequence (DNA): TGCGCCAGCAGGCAGGGCGGATCTAACACCGGGGAGCTGTTTTTT. The full variable domain, completed using reference TRBV5-1 and TRBJ2-2, is KAGVTQTPRYLIKTRGQQVTLSCSPISGHRSVSWYQQTPGQGLQFLFEYFSETQRNKGNFPGRFSGRQFSNSRSEMNVSTLELGDSALYLCASRQGGSNTGELFFGEGSRLTVL.

This clone has more than one count but fewer than ten. The chain carries TRBV6-1 and TRBJ2-3; TRBD2 matches at 9 bases. In germline, CDR1 is MNHNS, CDR2 SASEGT. The CDR3 has 16 residues. V shed 2 bases, J shed 1 base, and the junction held 4 bases outside the gene matches. The CDR3 sequence: CASSEWGGGGTDTQYF. The DNA of the CDR3 is TGTGCCAGCAGTGAATGGGGCGGGGGGGGCACAGATACGCAGTATTTT.

This rearrangement joins TRBV19 to TRBJ1-5; 9 bases line up with TRBD1. V lost 8 bases, J lost 5 bases, and 4 bases stayed unmatched. This CDR3 is 13 amino acids long. Germline assignment: CDR1 LNHDA and CDR2 SQIVND (reference sequence). The CDR3 coding sequence is TGTGCCAGTCGGACAGGGGTTTATCAGCCCCAGCATTTT. Translating it yields CASRTGVYQPQHF.

The chain is built from TRBV11-2 and TRBJ2-1, with 7 bases identical to TRBD2. This CDR3 region has 14 residues. Trimming at V came to 1 base and at J to 6 bases, leaving 3 bases not matched to a gene. Germline CDR1 and CDR2: SGHAT and FQNNGV. CDR3: CASSLAGGSNEQFF. For the CDR3, the DNA is TGTGCCAGCAGCTTAGCGGGAGGTAGCAATGAGCAGTTCTTC. Supplemented by reference TRBV11-2 and TRBJ2-1, the full variable domain reads EAGVAQSPRYKIIEKRQSVAFWCNPISGHATLYWYQQILGQGPKLLIQFQNNGVVDDSQLPKDRFSAERLKGVDSTLKIQPAKLEDSAVYLCASSLAGGSNEQFFGPGTRLTVL.

The sample holds one count of this clone. V and J are TRBV30 and TRBJ2-3; 9 positions agree with TRBD1. The CDR3 covers 14 residues. V was pared by 5 bases and J by 6 bases, with 9 bases of the junction left unmatched. Germline values: CDR1 GTSNPN, CDR2 SVGIG (reference sequence). The CDR3, as DNA: TGTGCCTGGGGGGGGACAGGGTTAGGGGATACGCAGTATTTT. It translates to CAWGGTGLGDTQYF. The variable domain in full, completed from reference TRBV30 and TRBJ2-3, reads SQTIHQWPATLVQPVGSPLSLECTVEGTSNPNLYWYRQAAGRGLQLLFYSVGIGQISSEVPQNLSASRPQDRQFILSSKKLLLSDSGFYLCAWGGTGLGDTQYFGPGTRLTVL.